This is a list of T cell receptor beta chains from one sample in a study of graft-versus-host responses after intestinal transplantation. Sequenced by immunoSEQ multiplex PCR; TCRdb stores in-frame clones only, minus some. The table has 99,000 or so clones, roughly 88% seen once. The sample here was PBMCs, taken 255 days after intestinal transplant. The origin of the receptors is a human patient who received an intestinal transplant, so some T cells may come from the graft donor. CDR3s include the opening cysteine and the closing phenylalanine or tryptophan. A D gene is named only where the DNA matches it firmly. Clone size is not always given. Where it is, it says once, few, many or a class for expanded clones.

DNA	CDR3	J	V	D	size
TGTGCCAGCAGTGACGGTGGTCCCTATGGCTACACCTTC	CASSDGGPYGYTF	TRBJ1-2	TRBV27	NA	NA
TGCAGCGTTCAGATTGGACAGCCTAACTATGGCTACACCTTC	CSVQIGQPNYGYTF	TRBJ1-2	TRBV29-1	NA	NA
TGCGCCAGCCGGGGGACAGCTGGGGCCAACGTCCTGACTTTC	CASRGTAGANVLTF	TRBJ2-6	TRBV5-1	NA	NA
TGTGCCAGCAGTTTAAATCCAGCGGGGGGTATAACAGAGACCCAGTACTTC	CASSLNPAGGITETQYF	TRBJ2-5	TRBV27	TRBD2	once
TGTGCCAGCAGCCCTTCCGGGAGCGGGGCGTACGAGCAGTACTTC	CASSPSGSGAYEQYF	TRBJ2-7	TRBV27	TRBD2	NA
TGTGCCAGCAGCCCCGTCAGGAACACTGAAGCTTTCTTT	CASSPVRNTEAFF	TRBJ1-1	TRBV7-2	NA	NA
TGCGCCAGCAGCGACGATTGGGGACAGGGTGGGCGATATGGCTACACCTTC	CASSDDWGQGGRYGYTF	TRBJ1-2	TRBV4-1	TRBD1	NA
TGTGCCAGCAGCCCTCGGGGGTTCACTAATGAAAAACTGTTTTTT	CASSPRGFTNEKLFF	TRBJ1-4	TRBV27	NA	NA
TGTGCCAGCAGTTACGAACTTCGGGAGCAGTTCTTC	CASSYELREQFF	TRBJ2-1	TRBV6-6	NA	NA
TGCGCCAGCAGCCAAGATATCGTCAGTCTCTACAATGAGCAGTTCTTC	CASSQDIVSLYNEQFF	TRBJ2-1	TRBV4-1	NA	NA
TGTGCCAGCAGCTCAGGATCCCCATACAATGAGCAGTTCTTC	CASSSGSPYNEQFF	TRBJ2-1	TRBV7-3	NA	NA
TGTGCCAGCAGCCTTGACTGGAGCTCCTACAATGAGCAGTTCTTC	CASSLDWSSYNEQFF	TRBJ2-1	TRBV9	NA	NA
TGTGCCAGCAGCCGGGACCGCTACAATCAGCCCCAGCATTTT	CASSRDRYNQPQHF	TRBJ1-5	TRBV11-2	NA	NA
TGTGCCAGCAGCTTAGCCGGTGCGGGAGGCAATCAGCCCCAGCATTTT	CASSLAGAGGNQPQHF	TRBJ1-5	TRBV7-8	NA	NA
TGTGCCAGCAGACCCGACGGTAGCAATCAGCCCCAGCATTTT	CASRPDGSNQPQHF	TRBJ1-5	TRBV6-5	NA	NA
TGCGCCAGCAGCCATTGGTCCGGGGAGCTGTTTTTT	CASSHWSGELFF	TRBJ2-2	TRBV4-1	NA	NA
TGTGCCAGCAGCTTATACGGGGGGCCCCAAGAGACCCAGTACTTC	CASSLYGGPQETQYF	TRBJ2-5	TRBV7-3	NA	NA
TGTGCCAGCAGCCCATCCCAGGTAGAGACCCAGTACTTC	CASSPSQVETQYF	TRBJ2-5	TRBV5-4	NA	NA
TGTGCCAGCAGCTCGACAGGGGGTAGCAATCAGCCCCAGCATTTT	CASSSTGGSNQPQHF	TRBJ1-5	TRBV7-2	TRBD1	NA
TGTGCCAGCAGCCCAGGGGCGGGAGATTCAGAGACCCAGTACTTC	CASSPGAGDSETQYF	TRBJ2-5	TRBV11-3	NA	NA
TGTGCCAGCGGCCTAGCGGGGGTGACAGATACGCAGTATTTT	CASGLAGVTDTQYF	TRBJ2-3	TRBV6-6	TRBD2	NA
TGCGCCAGCAGCTCCTTACTCGGAACCTCTGCGACCCGCTACAATGAGCAGTTCTTC	CASSSLLGTSATRYNEQFF	TRBJ2-1	TRBV5-1	NA	NA
TGTGCCAGCAGCTACCACAGGGGGCGAACCGGAAACACCATATATTTT	CASSYHRGRTGNTIYF	TRBJ1-3	TRBV7-2	TRBD1	NA